A selection of T cell receptor beta chains follows, all from one sample in a study of T cells in Graves' hyperthyroidism and ophthalmopathy. TCRdb used MiXCR to reprocess the multiplex PCR reads, holding one entry per CDR3 protein. The data hold nearly 600,000 distinct CDR3 sequences, with approximately 14% observed a single time. The sequenced sample was blood. The receptor source for this set is a woman aged 30 to 39 with Graves' hyperthyroidism that later progressed to Graves' ophthalmopathy. CDR3s include the opening cysteine and the closing phenylalanine or tryptophan. The D gene is left open where the match is weak. Part of the rows lack a size; the others show once, few, many or a class for expanded clones.

D gene: NA
J gene: TRBJ2-5
clone size: many
V gene: TRBV11-3
CDR3 DNA: TGTGCCAGCAGCTTAATACTCCAAGAGACCCAGTACTTC
CDR3 protein: CASSLILQETQYF

D gene: TRBD1
J gene: TRBJ2-1
clone size: NA
V gene: TRBV28
CDR3 DNA: TGTGCCAGCAGTTTCCCGGGACAGGCCAATGAGCAGTTCTTC
CDR3 protein: CASSFPGQANEQFF

D gene: NA
J gene: TRBJ2-7
clone size: many
V gene: TRBV18
CDR3 DNA: TGTGCCAGCTCACCACCGACAGCGGGCACCACAGCCTACGAGCAGTACTTC
CDR3 protein: CASSPPTAGTTAYEQYF

D gene: TRBD2
J gene: TRBJ2-5
clone size: many
V gene: TRBV11-2
CDR3 DNA: TGTGCCAGCAGCTTAGTTAGGGGAGGGGAGACCCAGTACTTC
CDR3 protein: CASSLVRGGETQYF

D gene: NA
J gene: TRBJ2-3
clone size: many
V gene: TRBV19
CDR3 DNA: TGTGGAAGTAGCCAGACAGTTTATACAGATACGCAGTATTTT
CDR3 protein: CGSSQTVYTDTQYF

D gene: TRBD1
J gene: TRBJ1-4
clone size: many
V gene: TRBV30
CDR3 DNA: TGTGCCTGGAACCCGACAGGGAAGAATGAAAAACTGTTTTTT
CDR3 protein: CAWNPTGKNEKLFF

D gene: NA
J gene: TRBJ2-1
clone size: many
V gene: TRBV27
CDR3 DNA: TGTGCCAGCAGTTTCGAAGGGGCCAATGAGCAGTTCTTC
CDR3 protein: CASSFEGANEQFF

D gene: NA
J gene: TRBJ1-6
clone size: many
V gene: TRBV12-3/TRBV12-4
CDR3 DNA: TGTGCCAGCAGTTTGCAGGCACCTTCACCCCTCCACTTT
CDR3 protein: CASSLQAPSPLHF

D gene: TRBD1
J gene: TRBJ2-7
clone size: many
V gene: TRBV28
CDR3 DNA: TGTGCCAGCAGTCCCGGGACAGCCCCTTGGGAGCAGTACTTC
CDR3 protein: CASSPGTAPWEQYF

D gene: NA
J gene: TRBJ1-1
clone size: few
V gene: TRBV24-1
CDR3 DNA: TGTGCCACCAGGGGCCAGGCGGGTGAAGCTTTCTTT
CDR3 protein: CATRGQAGEAFF

D gene: TRBD2
J gene: TRBJ2-3
clone size: many
V gene: TRBV2
CDR3 DNA: TGTGCCAGCAATGGACTAGCGGGACGCACAGATACGCAGTATTTT
CDR3 protein: CASNGLAGRTDTQYF

D gene: TRBD2
J gene: TRBJ2-1
clone size: NA
V gene: TRBV2
CDR3 DNA: TGTGCCAGCAGTGAAGGCGGGGCTAGCGGGCATGCCAAGTACAATGAGCAGTTCTTC
CDR3 protein: CASSEGGASGHAKYNEQFF

D gene: NA
J gene: TRBJ2-1
clone size: many
V gene: TRBV12-3/TRBV12-4
CDR3 DNA: TGTGCCAGCAGTTTAGCGGGTACGCTAGCCACGGAGCAGTTCTTC
CDR3 protein: CASSLAGTLATEQFF

D gene: TRBD1
J gene: TRBJ1-1
clone size: few
V gene: TRBV10-1
CDR3 DNA: TGCGCCAGTAGACCGGGACAGGGGACCACTGAAGCTTTCTTT
CDR3 protein: CASRPGQGTTEAFF

D gene: NA
J gene: TRBJ1-5
clone size: few
V gene: TRBV7-9
CDR3 DNA: TGTGCCAGCAGCTTAGGTCAGGGTTGGCAGCCCCAGCATTTT
CDR3 protein: CASSLGQGWQPQHF

D gene: TRBD1
J gene: TRBJ2-2
clone size: many
V gene: TRBV5-1
CDR3 DNA: TGCGCCAGCAGCTTGGCGGGACAGGGGTCGAACACCGGGGAGCTGTTTTTT
CDR3 protein: CASSLAGQGSNTGELFF

D gene: TRBD1
J gene: TRBJ1-2
clone size: many
V gene: TRBV28
CDR3 DNA: TGTGCCAGCACGGACAGGGCGCTCTATGGCTACACCTTC
CDR3 protein: CASTDRALYGYTF

D gene: TRBD1
J gene: TRBJ1-2
clone size: NA
V gene: TRBV7-3
CDR3 DNA: TGTGCCAGCAGCCCCCATCAGGGGGGCTCCGATGGCTACACCTTC
CDR3 protein: CASSPHQGGSDGYTF